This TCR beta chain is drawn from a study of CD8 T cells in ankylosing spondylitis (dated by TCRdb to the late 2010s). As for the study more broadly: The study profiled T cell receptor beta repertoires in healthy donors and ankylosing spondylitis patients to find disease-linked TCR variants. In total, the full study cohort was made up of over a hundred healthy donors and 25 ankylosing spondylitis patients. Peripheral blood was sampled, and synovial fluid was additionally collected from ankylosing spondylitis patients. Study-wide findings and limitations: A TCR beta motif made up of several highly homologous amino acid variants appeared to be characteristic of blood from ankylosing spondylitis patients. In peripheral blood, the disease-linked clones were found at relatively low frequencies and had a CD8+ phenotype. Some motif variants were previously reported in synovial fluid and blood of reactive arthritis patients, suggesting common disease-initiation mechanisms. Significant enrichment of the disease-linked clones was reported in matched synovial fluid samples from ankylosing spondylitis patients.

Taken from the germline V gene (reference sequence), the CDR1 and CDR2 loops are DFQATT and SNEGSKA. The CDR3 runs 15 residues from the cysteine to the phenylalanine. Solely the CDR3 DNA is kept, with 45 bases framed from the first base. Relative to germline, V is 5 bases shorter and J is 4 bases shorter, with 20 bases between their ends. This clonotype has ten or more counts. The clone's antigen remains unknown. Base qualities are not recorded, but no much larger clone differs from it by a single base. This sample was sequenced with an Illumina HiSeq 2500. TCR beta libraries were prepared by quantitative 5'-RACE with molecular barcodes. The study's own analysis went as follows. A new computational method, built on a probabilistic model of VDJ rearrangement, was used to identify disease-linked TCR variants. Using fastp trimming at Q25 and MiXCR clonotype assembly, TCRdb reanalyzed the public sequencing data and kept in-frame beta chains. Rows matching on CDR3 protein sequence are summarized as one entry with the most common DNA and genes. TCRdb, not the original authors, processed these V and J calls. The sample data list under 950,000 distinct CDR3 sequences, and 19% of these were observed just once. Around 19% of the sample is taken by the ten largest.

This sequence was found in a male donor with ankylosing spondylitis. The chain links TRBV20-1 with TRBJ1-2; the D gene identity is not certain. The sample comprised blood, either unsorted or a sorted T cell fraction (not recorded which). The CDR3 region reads CSAPRPFSLSYGYTF. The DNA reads TGCAGTGCTCCCCGGCCCTTTTCCCTTTCCTATGGCTACACCTTC.